The 22 T cell receptor beta chains below all came from one sample that was sequenced in a study of shared clonotypes between healthy human individuals. TCRdb's table, derived via immunoSEQ multiplex PCR, lists solely in-frame clones and lacks some. The data contain 980,000 or so clones, approximately 80% of them seen just once; the ten biggest clones take up over 1.3%. Sequenced: memory CD4+ T cells sorted from blood. Specified subset: CD45RA-negative fraction. The receptors were sampled from a man between 18 and 35 years old in good health.

The CDR3 nucleotides read TGTGCCAGCAACTCCCCGGGACAGGGGGCCTACGAGCAGTACTTC. It specifies CASNSPGQGAYEQYF. J is TRBJ2-5 and V is TRBV7-9; 11 nucleotides agree with TRBD1. The DNA matches TRBJ2-7 better at its end, which makes the J call doubtful. CDR1 is SEHNR, CDR2 FQNEAQ, per germline (reference sequence). This CDR3 spans 15 amino acids.

The chain combines TRBV2 with TRBJ2-5; 7 bases are a match to TRBD2. The ends lost 7 bases at V and 3 bases at J; junction bases unmatched: 5. CDR3 size: 13 residues. Germline V gene sequence: CDR1 SNHLY, CDR2 FYNNEI. The CDR3 reads CASTGRGEETQYF. Here the CDR3 DNA reads TGTGCCAGCACGGGACGGGGGGAAGAGACCCAGTACTTC.

This clone was detected only a few times. The chain links TRBV7-6 to TRBJ2-2; D gene unclear. Germline CDR1 SGHVS, CDR2 FNYEAQ. There are 13 residues in the CDR3. V lost 4 bases to trimming and J lost 6 bases, with 9 bases between them. The CDR3 region is CASSSSSAGELFF. DNA for the CDR3: TGTGCCAGCAGCTCCTCGTCGGCCGGGGAGCTGTTTTTT.

V and J are TRBV5-1 and TRBJ2-3; TRBD2 aligns across 10 bases. V lost 5 bases to trimming and J lost 2 bases; unmatched junction nucleotides: 5. This CDR3 contains 15 residues. The germline gives CDR1 SGHRS, CDR2 YFSETQ. The chain's CDR3 is CASRVAGGFTDTQYF. The CDR3 nucleotides read TGCGCCAGCAGGGTAGCGGGGGGATTCACAGATACGCAGTATTTT.

The gene calls are TRBV4-3 and TRBJ2-2, with 7 bases aligning to TRBD2. The CDR3 is 16 residues long. V shed 4 bases and J 2 bases; nucleotides not matched to a gene: 7. From germline, CDR1 is LGHNA and CDR2 YSLEER. CDR3 bases: TGCGCCAGCAGCCTTCAAGCTAGCGGTAACACCGGGGAGCTGTTTTTT. Protein product: CASSLQASGNTGELFF.

The chain has TRBV18 and TRBJ2-1, with TRBD2 matching over 8 bases. J lost 7 bases, V lost 1 base, and 3 bases had no gene match. Germline V gene sequence: CDR1 KGHSH, CDR2 LQKENI. This CDR3 has 14 residues. This CDR3 reads CASSPLGGGNEQFF. The CDR3 region has the DNA TGTGCCAGCTCACCACTCGGGGGGGGGAATGAGCAGTTCTTC.

The chain couples TRBV9 to TRBJ1-1; perhaps TRBD1 as D (5 bases). The CDR3 loop spans 14 amino acids. Germline values: CDR1 SGDLS, CDR2 YYNGEE. V was pared by 4 bases and J by 2 bases, with 12 bases between. The CDR3 DNA reads as TGTGCCAGCAGCCTTAGTGACAGAAACACTGAAGCTTTCTTT. Protein sequence: CASSLSDRNTEAFF.

This clone was picked up one time. V gene TRBV14 combines with J gene TRBJ2-3; 9 bases match TRBD2. The trim removed 2 bases at V and 4 bases at J, leaving 4 bases unmatched. The CDR3 totals 15 residues. CDR1 SGHDN and CDR2 FVKESK come from the germline V gene. DNA of the CDR3: TGTGCCAGCAGCCAATCTAGCGGGGTCGCAGATACGCAGTATTTT. It encodes CASSQSSGVADTQYF. The full variable domain, its missing parts supplied by reference TRBV14 and TRBJ2-3, is EAGVTQFPSHSVIEKGQTVTLRCDPISGHDNLYWYRRVMGKEIKFLLHFVKESKQDESGMPNNRFLAERTGGTYSTLKVQPAELEDSGVYFCASSQSSGVADTQYFGPGTRLTVL.

This clone was detected many times. The genes are TRBV2 and TRBJ1-2; perhaps TRBD1 as D (5 bases). V was cut by 7 bases and J by 5 bases, with 17 bases left in between. The CDR3 spans 14 residues. Germline V lookup: CDR1 SNHLY, CDR2 FYNNEI. CDR3 region: CASNYPGLAYGYTF. DNA of the CDR3: TGTGCCAGCAATTACCCGGGACTGGCTTATGGCTACACCTTC.

The rearrangement joins TRBV2 to TRBJ1-1; 10 bases are shared with TRBD1. Germline loops: CDR1 SNHLY, CDR2 FYNNEI. Unmatched junction bases numbered 5, after V lost 3 bases and J lost 1 base. This CDR3 comprises 16 residues. The CDR3 protein is CASSDPGQGSNTEAFF. The CDR3 nucleotides are TGTGCCAGCAGTGATCCGGGACAGGGGTCGAACACTGAAGCTTTCTTT.

Here the CDR3 DNA reads TGTGCCAGCAGGAGAGACAGGGCGTCCTACGAGCAGTACTTC. It is translated as CASRRDRASYEQYF. J is TRBJ2-7 and V is TRBV11-2; 7 positions agree with TRBD1. V gave up 6 bases and J gave up 1 base; unmatched junction bases: 6. Germline V gives CDR1 SGHAT, CDR2 FQNNGV. There are 14 residues in the CDR3.

This clone was observed at least ten times. The same CDR3 also results from other DNA sequences found in this sample. The chain has TRBV18 and TRBJ1-5, with 7 nucleotides matching TRBD1. The germline CDR1 and CDR2 sequences are KGHSH and LQKENI. With V trimmed by 3 bases and J by 4 bases, 3 bases remained unmatched. The CDR3 runs to 14 residues. The CDR3 reads CASSPGQPNQPQHF. The CDR3 nucleotides read TGTGCCAGCTCACCGGGACAGCCGAATCAGCCCCAGCATTTT.

This clone was seen only a few times. Other DNA sequences in the same sample also yield this CDR3. CDR3 DNA sequence: TGTGCCAGCAGCGGGACTAGCGGATACAATGAGCAGTTCTTC. Encoded protein: CASSGTSGYNEQFF. This chain connects TRBV2 to TRBJ2-1, with 11 nucleotides matching TRBD2. CDR1 is SNHLY, CDR2 FYNNEI, per germline. Trimming cost V 6 bases and J 4 bases; bases outside gene matches: 2. The CDR3 is made up of 14 amino acids.

The chain recombines TRBV2 with TRBJ2-2, with D possibly being TRBD1 or TRBD2 (6 bases each). In germline, CDR1 is SNHLY, CDR2 FYNNEI. The CDR3 length is 14 residues. Trimming stripped 8 bases from V and 3 bases from J, with 13 bases between. CDR3 DNA: TGTGCCAGCCGAGGAGGGGGGTACACCGGGGAGCTGTTTTTT. It encodes CASRGGGYTGELFF. Full variable domain (outside the CDR3, taken from reference TRBV2 and TRBJ2-2): EPEVTQTPSHQVTQMGQEVILRCVPISNHLYFYWYRQILGQKVEFLVSFYNNEISEKSEIFDDQFSVERPDGSNFTLKIRSTKLEDSAMYFCASRGGGYTGELFFGEGSRLTVL.

The chain employs TRBV10-1 and TRBJ2-7, with TRBD2 matching 14 bases. Germline V gene lookup returns CDR1 WNHNN and CDR2 SYGVQD (reference sequence). The CDR3 runs to 16 residues. Trimming took 0 bases from V and 7 from J; bases not matched to a gene: 5. The CDR3 protein is CASSESTTSGRAEQYF. As DNA, the CDR3 is TGCGCCAGCAGTGAGTCTACGACTAGCGGGAGGGCAGAGCAGTACTTC.

The chain employs TRBV6-5 and TRBJ2-7; TRBD2 agrees at 9 bases. Germline V gene sequence: CDR1 MNHEY, CDR2 SVGAGI. The J segment lost 3 bases and the V segment lost 0 bases, leaving 0 bases of the junction unmatched. The CDR3 contains 14 residues. CDR3 in amino acids: CASSYSREGYEQYF. CDR3 in DNA: TGTGCCAGCAGTTACTCGCGGGAGGGCTACGAGCAGTACTTC.

CDR3 protein: CASTTGGRGYTF. The DNA for the CDR3 is TGTGCCAGCACTACAGGGGGCAGGGGCTACACCTTC. J is TRBJ1-2 and V is TRBV27; 9 nucleotides line up with TRBD1. Germline trimming cut 7 bases from V and 8 bases from J; bases unmatched to any gene: 5. Germline assignment: CDR1 MNHEY and CDR2 SMNVEV (reference sequence). The CDR3 is 12 residues long.

The V gene is TRBV11-2, the J gene TRBJ1-3; the match to TRBD1 covers 9 bases. Germline V CDR1 and CDR2: SGHAT, FQNNGV. V lost 3 bases, J lost 2 bases, and 2 bases stayed unmatched. The CDR3 is 15 residues long. The CDR3 region has the DNA TGTGCCAGCAGCTTCGACAGGGGGGCTGGAAACACCATATATTTT. Amino acids: CASSFDRGAGNTIYF.

The chain links TRBV18 to TRBJ2-1, with 9 bases identical to TRBD2. This CDR3 has 16 amino acids. CDR1 and CDR2 (germline): KGHSH, LQKENI. V shed 0 bases and J 6 bases; nucleotides not matched to a gene: 6. The CDR3: CASSPPLAGMGNEQFF. The CDR3 bases are TGTGCCAGCTCACCACCACTAGCGGGCATGGGCAATGAGCAGTTCTTC.

The rearrangement joins TRBV25-1 to TRBJ1-1; D is ambiguous. Germline lookup yields CDR1 MGHDK and CDR2 SYGVNS. Deletions cut 4 bases from V and 1 base from J, with 7 bases between. This CDR3 region has 13 residues. CDR3 sequence: CASSGTENTEAFF. The CDR3 DNA is TGTGCCAGCAGTGGGACCGAGAACACTGAAGCTTTCTTT.

This chain connects TRBV9 to TRBJ2-7, with 13 bases fitting TRBD2. The V gene's germline CDR1 is SGDLS and CDR2 YYNGEE. The junction had 9 bases not matched to a gene; V was cut back by 3 bases and J by 0 bases. This CDR3 has 18 residues. CDR3 coding DNA: TGTGCCAGCAGCGCCGGACTAGCGGGGGCGAGGAGCTCCTACGAGCAGTACTTC. Its translation is CASSAGLAGARSSYEQYF.

This clone showed up just once. CDR3 coding DNA: TGTGCCAGCAGCCCGACGGGGGGAGGAGCCGATGAGCAGTTCTTC. Translated, it gives CASSPTGGGADEQFF. The V and J genes are TRBV7-9 and TRBJ2-1, with 7 positions matching TRBD2. The junction had 12 bases not matched to a gene; V was cut back by 5 bases and J by 8 bases. Germline assignment: CDR1 SEHNR and CDR2 FQNEAQ (reference sequence). The CDR3 sequence is 15 residues long.